The sequence of this TCR beta chain was determined in a study of blood T cell repertoires in COVID-19. Background on the study: The United States, Italy and Spain were the sources of the acute and convalescent COVID-19 samples. T cells, B-cell-depleted T cells, or PBMCs supplied cDNA or gDNA.

In germline, CDR1 is MDHEN, CDR2 SYDVKM. The CDR3 covers 13 residues. Trimming pared 4 bases from V and 7 bases from J, leaving 10 bases between. Per the original methods: By means of reference gene primer amplification, nucleated cell counts were estimated. Produced via immunoSEQ multiplex PCR; TCRdb's table is partial and in-frame only. V and J calls and clone size are as listed in that table; D and trimming were resolved from the DNA. The sample lists almost 250,000 clones, 86% seen once, with 1.5% to 2% in the top ten. Material: peripheral blood. The clonotype comes from a woman aged 55-70 years who had recovered from COVID-19. The rearrangement links TRBV28 to TRBJ1-4; D call uncertain. The CDR3 spells CASSYSGTEKLFF. In DNA, the CDR3 is TGTGCCAGCAGTTATTCGGGTACTGAAAAACTGTTTTTT.